This passage covers 15 T cell receptor beta chains from one sample sequenced in a study of graft-versus-host responses after intestinal transplantation. The method was immunoSEQ multiplex PCR; TCRdb's version includes in-frame clones alone and lacks a portion of them. The sample consists of approximately 94,000 clones, about 90% of them appearing once. These receptors' antigens are unknown. The specimen was unstimulated CD4+ T cells sorted from spleen or lymph node cells, collected before transplant. Receptors originate from a human donor who was the organ donor for an intestinal transplant.

The chain joins TRBV28 to TRBJ2-7; TRBD1 matches at 7 bases. The CDR3 has 13 residues. Germline CDR1 and CDR2: MDHEN and SYDVKM. Trimming at V came to 5 bases and at J to 2 bases, leaving 3 bases not matched to a gene. The CDR3 loop reads CASSRQGPYEQYF. Here the CDR3 DNA reads TGTGCCAGCAGTCGACAGGGACCCTACGAGCAGTACTTC.

The rearrangement uses TRBV9 and TRBJ1-3; TRBD1 matches 7 bases. Germline lookup yields CDR1 SGDLS and CDR2 YYNGEE. The junction had 7 bases not matched to a gene; V was cut back by 4 bases and J by 0 bases. The CDR3 totals 16 residues. The CDR3 sequence: CASSTRTGLSGNTIYF. Here the CDR3 DNA reads TGTGCCAGCAGCACCAGGACAGGACTCTCTGGAAACACCATATATTTT.

The rearrangement links TRBV21-1 to TRBJ1-2. TRBV21-1 counts as a pseudogene. This CDR3 region has 16 residues. The CDR3 coding sequence is TGTGCCAGCAGCAAAGTTCGTTCGGGGGGGCCCTATGGCTACACCTTC. As protein: CASSKVRSGGPYGYTF.

This clone was seen a few times. This chain joins TRBV4-1 and TRBJ2-7, with 10 bases that match TRBD1. The CDR3 spans 14 residues. Germline V gene lookup returns CDR1 MGHRA and CDR2 YSYEKL. The V and J ends lost 2 bases and 4 bases, in that order; junction bases with no gene match: 2. In DNA, the CDR3 is TGCGCCAGCAGCCAACCGGGACAGGGGTACGAGCAGTACTTC. It yields the protein CASSQPGQGYEQYF.

With respect to this clone: One end of the junction varies from germline; a read error may be responsible. The rearrangement links TRBV29-1 to TRBJ1-1, with a possible D match to TRBD1 (6 bases). The CDR3 runs 11 residues. CDR1 is SQVTM, CDR2 ANQGSEA, per germline. CDR3 amino acids: CSVTGNAEAFF. The CDR3 region has the DNA TGCAGCGTCACAGGGAACGCTGAAGCTTTCTTT. The variable domain in full, with the rest retrieved from reference TRBV29-1 and TRBJ1-1, is SAVISQKPSRDICQRGTSLTIQCQVDSQVTMMFWYRQQPGQSLTLIATANQGSEATYESGFVIDKFPISRPNLTFSTLTVSNMSPEDSSIYLCSVTGNAEAFFGQGTRLTVV.

The V gene is TRBV10-2, the J gene TRBJ1-3; D perhaps matches TRBD1 (5 bases). Germline V gene lookup returns CDR1 WSHSY and CDR2 SAAADI. The CDR3 contains 15 residues. V lost 6 bases to trimming and J lost 2 bases, with 14 bases between them. The CDR3 nucleotides read TGCGCCAGCAGACCTGCTTCGGGGGCTGGAAACACCATATATTTT. Its translation is CASRPASGAGNTIYF.

The chain links TRBV2 to TRBJ1-5; D may be TRBD1 (6 bases). Germline V lookup: CDR1 SNHLY, CDR2 FYNNEI. This CDR3 spans 12 amino acids. V dropped 11 bases and J dropped 4 bases, with 12 bases sitting between them. The CDR3 is CAGGSPNQPQHF. DNA of the CDR3: TGTGCCGGGGGCAGTCCAAATCAGCCCCAGCATTTT. Variable domain in full (rest from reference TRBV2 and TRBJ1-5): EPEVTQTPSHQVTQMGQEVILRCVPISNHLYFYWYRQILGQKVEFLVSFYNNEISEKSEIFDDQFSVERPDGSNFTLKIRSTKLEDSAMYFCAGGSPNQPQHFGDGTRLSIL.

The gene calls are TRBV19 and TRBJ1-2; D remains unclear. V dropped 5 bases and J dropped 8 bases, with 9 bases sitting between them. The germline gives CDR1 LNHDA, CDR2 SQIVND (reference sequence). The CDR3 is 11 amino acids. Here the CDR3 DNA reads TGTGCCAGTAGTTCGCCCGGCGGCTACACCTTC. Protein product: CASSSPGGYTF.

The V gene is TRBV18, the J gene TRBJ1-1; D ambiguous. V lost 3 bases, J lost 1 base, and 3 bases lay in between. Germline values: CDR1 KGHSH, CDR2 LQKENI. The CDR3 totals 12 residues. CDR3 amino acids: CASSPSNTEAFF. The CDR3 DNA reads as TGTGCCAGCTCACCTTCGAACACTGAAGCTTTCTTT.

A few counts support this clone. The rearrangement joins TRBV19 to TRBJ2-2; the match to TRBD1 covers 10 bases. This CDR3 has 15 amino acids. With V trimmed by 5 bases and J by 5 bases, 5 bases remained unmatched. CDR1 is LNHDA and CDR2 is SQIVND in the germline V gene (reference sequence). CDR3 sequence: CASSGWTGGTGELFF. Written as DNA, the CDR3 is TGTGCCAGTAGTGGTTGGACAGGGGGTACCGGGGAGCTGTTTTTT. Using reference TRBV19 and TRBJ2-2 for the parts outside the CDR3, the full variable domain is DGGITQSPKYLFRKEGQNVTLSCEQNLNHDAMYWYRQDPGQGLRLIYYSQIVNDFQKGDIAEGYSVSREKKESFPLTVTSAQKNPTAFYLCASSGWTGGTGELFFGEGSRLTVL.

This rearrangement joins TRBV6-6 to TRBJ1-4, with D uncertain. V was clipped by 2 bases and J by 10 bases, with 8 bases between them. Germline V gene data show CDR1 as MNHNY and CDR2 as SVGAGI (reference sequence). CDR3 size: 12 residues. CDR3 in amino acids: CASSYQVGKLFF. CDR3 nucleotides: TGTGCCAGCAGTTACCAGGTGGGAAAACTGTTTTTT.

V is TRBV7-2 and J is TRBJ1-5; no definite D call. Between the trimmed V and J ends, which lost 5 bases and 4 bases, there was a span of 6 bases. CDR1 and CDR2 (germline): SGHTA, FQGNSA. The CDR3 length is 12 residues. The CDR3 spells CASSAINQPQHF. In nucleotides, the CDR3 is TGTGCCAGCAGCGCAATAAATCAGCCCCAGCATTTT.

This chain joins TRBV5-1 and TRBJ1-6, with 8 positions matching TRBD1. The CDR3 contains 13 residues. Unmatched junction bases numbered 4, after V lost 5 bases and J lost 9 bases. Per the germline V gene, CDR1 is SGHRS and CDR2 is YFSETQ. CDR3 region: CASRDRESSPLHF. In DNA form, the CDR3 reads TGCGCCAGCAGGGACAGGGAGTCTTCACCCCTCCACTTT.

The chain joins TRBV5-1 to TRBJ1-2; D is perhaps TRBD1 (5 bases). This CDR3 has 15 residues. Germline V gives CDR1 SGHRS, CDR2 YFSETQ. With 5 bases removed from V and 1 base from J, the gap between germline ends came to 15 bases. The CDR3 region is CASRSRDGFNYGYTF. The DNA for the CDR3 is TGCGCCAGCAGATCCCGGGACGGCTTTAACTATGGCTACACCTTC. Combining the CDR3 with reference TRBV5-1 and TRBJ1-2 gives the whole variable domain KAGVTQTPRYLIKTRGQQVTLSCSPISGHRSVSWYQQTPGQGLQFLFEYFSETQRNKGNFPGRFSGRQFSNSRSEMNVSTLELGDSALYLCASRSRDGFNYGYTFGSGTRLTVV.

The chain combines TRBV2 with TRBJ2-2; D gene ambiguous. The V end was cut by 6 bases, the J end by 1 base, with 6 bases between. The CDR3 totals 13 residues. Germline lookup yields CDR1 SNHLY and CDR2 FYNNEI. Here the CDR3 reads CASRSGNTGELFF. The CDR3 DNA sequence: TGTGCCAGCAGGTCGGGGAACACCGGGGAGCTGTTTTTT.